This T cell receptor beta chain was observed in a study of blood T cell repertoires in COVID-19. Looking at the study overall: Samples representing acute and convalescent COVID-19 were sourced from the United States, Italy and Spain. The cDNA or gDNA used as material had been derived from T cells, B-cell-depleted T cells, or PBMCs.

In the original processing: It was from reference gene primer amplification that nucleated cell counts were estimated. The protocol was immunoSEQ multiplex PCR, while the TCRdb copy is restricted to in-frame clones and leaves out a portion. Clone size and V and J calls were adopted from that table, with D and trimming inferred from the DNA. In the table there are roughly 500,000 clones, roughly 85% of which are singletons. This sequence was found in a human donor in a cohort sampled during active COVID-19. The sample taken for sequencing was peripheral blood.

The CDR3 nucleotides are TGTGCCACCAGTGAAACGGGAGTAGGTGCAGATACGCAGTATTTT. It specifies CATSETGVGADTQYF. The rearrangement links TRBV24-1 to TRBJ2-3; TRBD2 is a possible D gene (6 bases). Germline lookup yields CDR1 KGHDR and CDR2 SFDVKD. V gave up 4 bases and J gave up 4 bases, with 14 bases separating them. This CDR3 region has 15 residues.